These 7 T cell receptor beta chains were all obtained from the same sample, sequenced in a study of neurological immune-mediated disorders. TCRdb passed the 5' RACE reads through MiXCR, listing each CDR3 protein once. The sample lists about 59,000 distinct CDR3 sequences; 3% to 4% were seen once. Sample: PBMCs. Receptor source: a young woman with multiple sclerosis.

This clonotype has a count of ten or more. In nucleotides, the CDR3 is TGTGCCAGCAGCTTACCCGCAGTCCCCAATCAGCCCCAGCATTTT. This codes for CASSLPAVPNQPQHF. V is TRBV7-2 and J is TRBJ1-5; the D is unclear. Trimming took off 2 bases at V and 3 bases at J, with 11 bases between the two ends. This CDR3 contains 15 residues. Germline V lookup: CDR1 SGHTA, CDR2 FQGNSA.

This clonotype has ten or more counts. The chain combines TRBV20-1 with TRBJ1-1, with 11 bases matching TRBD1. The CDR3 has 13 amino acids. In germline, CDR1 is DFQATT, CDR2 SNEGSKA (reference sequence). For the CDR3, the DNA is TGCAGGCTTAAGGGACAGGGGGACACTGAAGCTTTCTTT. Residues: CRLKGQGDTEAFF.

The sample holds many counts of this clonotype. The chain combines TRBV28 with TRBJ1-5; 7 bases are shared with TRBD1. Germline CDR1 reads MDHEN; CDR2 reads SYDVKM. V dropped 8 bases and J dropped 5; count of bases not matched to a gene: 6. This CDR3 spans 13 amino acids. CDR3 sequence: CASQGGRDQPQHF. In DNA, the CDR3 is TGTGCCAGCCAGGGGGGCAGGGATCAGCCCCAGCATTTT.

This clonotype was observed at least ten times. The chain has TRBV21-1 and TRBJ2-1; the table's D call of TRBD1 was not tested on the DNA. TRBV21-1 is described as a pseudogene. CDR3 length equals 15 residues. The CDR3: CASTPGTGVKNEQFF. In DNA, the CDR3 is TGTGCCAGCACCCCCGGGACAGGGGTGAAGAATGAGCAGTTCTTC.

This clonotype was counted at least ten times. The chain uses TRBV20-1 and TRBJ1-2; 10 bases align to TRBD1. The CDR3 runs to 12 residues. Germline assignment: CDR1 DFQATT and CDR2 SNEGSKA (reference sequence). The V segment lost 5 bases and the J segment 8 bases; nucleotides outside the gene matches: 5. CDR3 bases: TGCAGTGCTGGACAGGGGGACTTCGGCTACACCTTC. As protein: CSAGQGDFGYTF.

By sample fraction, this clonotype is medium-sized. CDR3: CATSRDHQGGSSPLHF. The CDR3 DNA sequence: TGTGCCACCAGCAGAGATCACCAGGGAGGTAGTTCACCCCTCCACTTT. The chain couples TRBV15 to TRBJ1-6; perhaps TRBD1 as D (5 bases). CDR3 size: 16 residues. The V end was cut by 0 bases, the J end by 9 bases, with 15 bases between. Germline CDR1 is LNHNV and CDR2 is YYDKDF (reference sequence). The full variable domain, in which reference TRBV15 and TRBJ1-6 provide the parts outside the CDR3, is DAMVIQNPRYQVTQFGKPVTLSCSQTLNHNVMYWYQQKSSQAPKLLFHYYDKDFNNEADTPDNFQSRRPNTSFCFLDIRSPGLGDTAMYLCATSRDHQGGSSPLHFGNGTRLTVT.

This clonotype occurred a few times. It may be a read error: a sequence one base away is much more abundant. V is TRBV4-2 and J is TRBJ2-7; D is unresolved. V dropped 1 base and J dropped 2 bases, with 9 bases sitting between them. The CDR3 sequence is 14 residues long. Looked up from germline, CDR1 is LGHNA and CDR2 is YNFKEQ. CDR3 protein: CASSQARGAYEQYF. The CDR3 coding sequence is TGTGCCAGCAGCCAAGCTAGAGGTGCCTACGAGCAGTACTTC.